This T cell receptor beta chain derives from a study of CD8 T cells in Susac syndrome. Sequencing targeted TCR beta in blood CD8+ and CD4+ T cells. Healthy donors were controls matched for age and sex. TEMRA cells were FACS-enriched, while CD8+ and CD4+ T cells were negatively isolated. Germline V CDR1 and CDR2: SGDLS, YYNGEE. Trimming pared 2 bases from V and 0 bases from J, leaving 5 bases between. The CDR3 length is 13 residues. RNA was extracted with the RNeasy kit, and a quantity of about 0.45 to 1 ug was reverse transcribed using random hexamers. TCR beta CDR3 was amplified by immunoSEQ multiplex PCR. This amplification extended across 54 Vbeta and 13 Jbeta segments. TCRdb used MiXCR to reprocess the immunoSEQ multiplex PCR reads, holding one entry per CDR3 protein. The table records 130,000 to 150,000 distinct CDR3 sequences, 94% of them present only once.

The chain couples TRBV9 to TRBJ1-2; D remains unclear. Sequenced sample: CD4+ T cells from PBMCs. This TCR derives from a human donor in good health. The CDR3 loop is CASSVDPNYGYTF. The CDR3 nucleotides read TGTGCCAGCAGCGTGGACCCTAACTATGGCTACACCTTC.